This TCR beta chain was captured in a study of OX40 agonist ivuxolimab in advanced cancers. Looking at the study overall: The patients received ivuxolimab by intravenous route every 2 weeks at 0.01 to 10 mg/kg. Each dose-escalation patient presented with hepatocellular carcinoma, melanoma, renal cell or head and neck cancer.

The table lists this clone with a few counts. Its specificity is unknown. The trim removed 2 bases at V and 5 bases at J, leaving 8 bases unmatched. Germline V lookup: CDR1 KGHSH, CDR2 LQKENI. The CDR3 sequence is 15 residues long. Broader study findings: Patients with a partial response at 0.1-3.0 mg/kg had among the lowest clonal expansion. Normalized expansion of T-cell clones was also low for some nonresponders.

Profiled with immunoSEQ multiplex PCR; TCRdb holds only in-frame clones, not every one. This table has tens of thousands of clones, 87% appearing once. This sample comprised CD4+ or CD8+ T cells sorted from blood, obtained in a trial of the OX40 agonist ivuxolimab. The gene calls are TRBV18 and TRBJ1-1; 7 nucleotides align to TRBD1. The receptor comes from an adult with an advanced solid tumor such as melanoma, head and neck, liver or kidney cancer. The CDR3 loop is CASSPSTGLSTEAFF. The CDR3 bases are TGTGCCAGCTCACCATCGACAGGGCTCAGTACTGAAGCTTTCTTT.